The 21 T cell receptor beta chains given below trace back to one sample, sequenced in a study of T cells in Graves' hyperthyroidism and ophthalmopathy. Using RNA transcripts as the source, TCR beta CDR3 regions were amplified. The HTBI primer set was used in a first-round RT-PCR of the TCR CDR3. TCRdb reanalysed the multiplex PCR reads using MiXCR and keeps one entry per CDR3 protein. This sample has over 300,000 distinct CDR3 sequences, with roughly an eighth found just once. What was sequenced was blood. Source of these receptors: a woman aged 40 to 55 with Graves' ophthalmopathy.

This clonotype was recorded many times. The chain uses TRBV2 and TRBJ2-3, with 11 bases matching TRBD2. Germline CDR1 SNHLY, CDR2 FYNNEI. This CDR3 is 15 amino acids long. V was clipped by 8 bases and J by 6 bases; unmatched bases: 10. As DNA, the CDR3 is TGTGCCAGCCGGAGACTAGCGGGGAGGGGGGATACGCAGTATTTT. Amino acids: CASRRLAGRGDTQYF. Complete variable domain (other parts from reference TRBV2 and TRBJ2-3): EPEVTQTPSHQVTQMGQEVILRCVPISNHLYFYWYRQILGQKVEFLVSFYNNEISEKSEIFDDQFSVERPDGSNFTLKIRSTKLEDSAMYFCASRRLAGRGDTQYFGPGTRLTVL.

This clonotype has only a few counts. As DNA, the CDR3 is TGTGCCAGCAGCTCTTACAGGGGCCTACAAGAGACCCAGTACTTC. Encoded protein: CASSSYRGLQETQYF. The chain couples TRBV11-2 to TRBJ2-5; TRBD1 matches at 7 bases. Germline lookup yields CDR1 SGHAT and CDR2 FQNNGV. CDR3 length: 15 amino acids. Trimming at V came to 4 bases and at J to 2 bases, leaving 7 bases not matched to a gene.

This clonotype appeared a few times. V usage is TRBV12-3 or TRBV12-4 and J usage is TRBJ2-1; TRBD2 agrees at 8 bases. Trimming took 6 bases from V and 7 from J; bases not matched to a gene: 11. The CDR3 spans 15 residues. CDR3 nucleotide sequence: TGTGCCAGCAGCTCGGGCGGGGGGTGGGGTAATGAGCAGTTCTTC. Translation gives CASSSGGGWGNEQFF.

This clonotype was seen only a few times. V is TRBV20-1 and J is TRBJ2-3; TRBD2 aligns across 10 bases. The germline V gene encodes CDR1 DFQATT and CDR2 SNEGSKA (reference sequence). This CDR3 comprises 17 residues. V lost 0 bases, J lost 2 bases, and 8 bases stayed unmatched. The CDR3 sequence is CSARDISGGVSTDTQYF. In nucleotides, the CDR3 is TGCAGTGCTAGAGATATCAGCGGGGGGGTCTCCACAGATACGCAGTATTTT.

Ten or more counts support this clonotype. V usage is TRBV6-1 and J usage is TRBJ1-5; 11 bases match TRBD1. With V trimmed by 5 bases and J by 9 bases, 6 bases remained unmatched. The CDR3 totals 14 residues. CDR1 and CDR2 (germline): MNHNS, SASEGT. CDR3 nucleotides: TGTGCCAGCAGTCCGGGACAGGGGGATTGGCCCCAGCATTTT. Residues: CASSPGQGDWPQHF.

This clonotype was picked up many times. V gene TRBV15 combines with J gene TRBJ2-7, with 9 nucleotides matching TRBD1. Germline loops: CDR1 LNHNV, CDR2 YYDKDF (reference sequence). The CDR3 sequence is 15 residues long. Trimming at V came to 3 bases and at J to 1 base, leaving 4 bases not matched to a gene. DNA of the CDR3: TGTGCCACCAGCAGCGGACAGGGGCCTTCCTACGAGCAGTACTTC. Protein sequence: CATSSGQGPSYEQYF.

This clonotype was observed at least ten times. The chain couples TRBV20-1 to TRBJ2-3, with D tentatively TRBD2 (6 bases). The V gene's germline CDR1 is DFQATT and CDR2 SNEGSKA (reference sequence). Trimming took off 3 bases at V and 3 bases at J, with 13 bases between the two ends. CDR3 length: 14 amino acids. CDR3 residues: CSARGGEGTDTQYF. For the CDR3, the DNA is TGCAGTGCTAGGGGGGGAGAGGGGACAGATACGCAGTATTTT.

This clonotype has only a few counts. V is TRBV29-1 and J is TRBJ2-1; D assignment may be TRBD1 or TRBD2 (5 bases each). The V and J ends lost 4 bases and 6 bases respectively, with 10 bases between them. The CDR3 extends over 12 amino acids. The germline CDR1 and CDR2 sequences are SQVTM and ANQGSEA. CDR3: CSVGWGRNEQFF. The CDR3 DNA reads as TGCAGCGTTGGTTGGGGACGCAATGAGCAGTTCTTC.

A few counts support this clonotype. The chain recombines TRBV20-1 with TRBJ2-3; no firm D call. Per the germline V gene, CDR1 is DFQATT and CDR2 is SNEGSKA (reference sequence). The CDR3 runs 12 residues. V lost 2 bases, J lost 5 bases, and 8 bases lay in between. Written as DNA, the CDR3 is TGCAGTGCTAGACCCAACTTAGATACGCAGTATTTT. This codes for CSARPNLDTQYF.

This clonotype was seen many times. DNA for the CDR3: TGTGCCACCAGTAGCGGGAGAGTTAACGCAGATACGCAGTATTTT. Protein product: CATSSGRVNADTQYF. The genes are TRBV24-1 and TRBJ2-3, with 8 bases that match TRBD2. J lost 4 bases, V lost 6 bases, and 8 bases had no gene match. From germline, CDR1 is KGHDR and CDR2 SFDVKD. The CDR3 length is 15 residues.

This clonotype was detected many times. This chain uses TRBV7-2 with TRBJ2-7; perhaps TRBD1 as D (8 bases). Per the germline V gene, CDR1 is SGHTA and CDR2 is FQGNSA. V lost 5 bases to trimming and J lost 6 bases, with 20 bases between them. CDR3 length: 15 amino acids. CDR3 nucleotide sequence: TGTGCCAGCAGCCCACAGGGGGGGTTTTCGGGCGAGCAGTACTTC. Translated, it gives CASSPQGGFSGEQYF.

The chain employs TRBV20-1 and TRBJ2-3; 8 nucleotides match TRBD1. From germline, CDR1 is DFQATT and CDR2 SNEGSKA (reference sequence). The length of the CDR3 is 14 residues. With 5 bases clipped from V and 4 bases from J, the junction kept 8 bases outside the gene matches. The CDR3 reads CSAPPDREADTQYF. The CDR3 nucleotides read TGCAGTGCTCCCCCGGACAGGGAGGCAGATACGCAGTATTTT.

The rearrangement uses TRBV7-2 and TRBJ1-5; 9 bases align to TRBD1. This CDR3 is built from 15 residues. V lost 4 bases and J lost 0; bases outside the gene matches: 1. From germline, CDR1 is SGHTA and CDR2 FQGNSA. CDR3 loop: CASSSQGASNQPQHF. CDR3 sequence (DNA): TGTGCCAGCAGCTCACAGGGGGCTAGCAATCAGCCCCAGCATTTT.

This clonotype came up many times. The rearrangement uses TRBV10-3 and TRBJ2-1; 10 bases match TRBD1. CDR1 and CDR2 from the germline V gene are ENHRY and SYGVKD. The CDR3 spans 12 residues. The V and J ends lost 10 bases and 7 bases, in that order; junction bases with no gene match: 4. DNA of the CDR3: TGTGCCACCGGGACAGGGGTTAATGAGCAGTTCTTC. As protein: CATGTGVNEQFF.

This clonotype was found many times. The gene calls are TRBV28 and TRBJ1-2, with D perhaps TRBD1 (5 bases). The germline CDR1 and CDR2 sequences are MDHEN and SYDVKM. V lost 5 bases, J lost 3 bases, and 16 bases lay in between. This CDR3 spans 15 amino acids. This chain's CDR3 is CASSPRGSFYYGYTF. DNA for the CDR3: TGTGCCAGCAGTCCTCGGGGGAGCTTCTACTATGGCTACACCTTC.

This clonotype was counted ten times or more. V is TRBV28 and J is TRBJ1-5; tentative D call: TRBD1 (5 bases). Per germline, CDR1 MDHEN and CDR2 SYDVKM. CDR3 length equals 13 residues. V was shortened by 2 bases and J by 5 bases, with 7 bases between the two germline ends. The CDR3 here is CASSLGDYQPQHF. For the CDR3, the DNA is TGTGCCAGCAGTTTAGGGGACTATCAGCCCCAGCATTTT.

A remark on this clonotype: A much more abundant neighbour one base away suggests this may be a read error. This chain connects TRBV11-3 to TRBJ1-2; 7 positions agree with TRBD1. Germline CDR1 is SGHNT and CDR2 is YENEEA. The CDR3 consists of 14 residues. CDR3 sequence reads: CSSSSDRVNYGYTF. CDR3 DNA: TGTTCCAGCAGCTCAGACAGGGTCAACTATGGCTACACCTTC.

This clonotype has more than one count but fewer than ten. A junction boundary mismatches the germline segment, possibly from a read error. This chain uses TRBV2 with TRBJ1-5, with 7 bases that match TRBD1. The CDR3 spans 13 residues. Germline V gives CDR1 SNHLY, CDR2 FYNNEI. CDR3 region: CVSSGTEDQPQHF. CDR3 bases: TGTGTCAGCAGTGGGACAGAGGACCAGCCCCAGCATTTT.

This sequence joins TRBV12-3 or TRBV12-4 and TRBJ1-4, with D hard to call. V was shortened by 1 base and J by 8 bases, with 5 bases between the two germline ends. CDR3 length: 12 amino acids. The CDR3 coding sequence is TGTGCCAGCAGTTTAGGGTACGAAAAACTGTTTTTT. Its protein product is CASSLGYEKLFF.

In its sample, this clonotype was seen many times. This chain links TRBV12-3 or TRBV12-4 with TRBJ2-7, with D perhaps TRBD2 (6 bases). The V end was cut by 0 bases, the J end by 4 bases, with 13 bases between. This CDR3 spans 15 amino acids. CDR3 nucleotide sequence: TGTGCCAGCAGTTTAGCGGGAGGATACTATTACGAGCAGTACTTC. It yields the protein CASSLAGGYYYEQYF.

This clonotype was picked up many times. The CDR3 coding sequence is TGTGCCTCGGCGACTGGGACATTTGGCACAGATACGCAGTATTTT. This gives the protein CASATGTFGTDTQYF. The V and J genes are TRBV3-1 and TRBJ2-3, with D perhaps matching TRBD1 (6 bases). Germline CDR1 reads LGHDT; CDR2 reads YNNKEL (reference sequence). The CDR3 is 15 amino acids. V gave up 11 bases and J gave up 1 base, with 19 bases separating them.